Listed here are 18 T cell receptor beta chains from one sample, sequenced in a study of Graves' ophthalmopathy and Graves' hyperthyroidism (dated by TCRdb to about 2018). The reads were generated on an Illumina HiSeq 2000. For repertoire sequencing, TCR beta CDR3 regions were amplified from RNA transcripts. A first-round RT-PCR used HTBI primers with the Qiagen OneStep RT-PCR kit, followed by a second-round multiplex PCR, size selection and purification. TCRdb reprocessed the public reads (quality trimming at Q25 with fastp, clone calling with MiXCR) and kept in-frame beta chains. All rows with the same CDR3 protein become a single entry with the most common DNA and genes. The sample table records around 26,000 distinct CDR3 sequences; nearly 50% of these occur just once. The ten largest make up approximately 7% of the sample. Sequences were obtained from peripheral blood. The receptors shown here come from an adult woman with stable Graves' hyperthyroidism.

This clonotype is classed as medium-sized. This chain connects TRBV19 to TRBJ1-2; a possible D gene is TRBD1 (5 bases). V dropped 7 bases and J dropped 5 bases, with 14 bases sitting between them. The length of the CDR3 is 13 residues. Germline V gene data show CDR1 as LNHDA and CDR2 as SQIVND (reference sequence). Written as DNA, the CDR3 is TGTGCCAGTACTCCAGGGCCGGGGTATGGCTACACCTTC. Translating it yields CASTPGPGYGYTF.

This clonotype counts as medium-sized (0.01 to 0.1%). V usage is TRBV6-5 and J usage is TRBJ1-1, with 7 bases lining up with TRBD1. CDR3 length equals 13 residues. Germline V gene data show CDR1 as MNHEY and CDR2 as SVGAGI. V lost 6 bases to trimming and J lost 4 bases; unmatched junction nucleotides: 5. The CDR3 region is CASRYQGGTEAFF. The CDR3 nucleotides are TGTGCCAGCAGATACCAGGGGGGCACTGAAGCTTTCTTT.

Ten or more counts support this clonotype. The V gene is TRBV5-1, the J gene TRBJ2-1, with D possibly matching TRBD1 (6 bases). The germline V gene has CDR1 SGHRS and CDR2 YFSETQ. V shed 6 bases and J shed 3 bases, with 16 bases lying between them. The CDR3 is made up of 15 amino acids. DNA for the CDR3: TGCGCCAGCAATTCTCATCAGGGGCTCTACAATGAGCAGTTCTTC. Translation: CASNSHQGLYNEQFF.

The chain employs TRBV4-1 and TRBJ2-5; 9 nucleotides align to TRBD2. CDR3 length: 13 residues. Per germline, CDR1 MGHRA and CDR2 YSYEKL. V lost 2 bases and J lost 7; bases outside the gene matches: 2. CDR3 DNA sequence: TGCGCCAGCAGCCAAAATAGCGGGGGGACCCAGTACTTC. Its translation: CASSQNSGGTQYF.

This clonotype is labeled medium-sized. CDR3 bases: TGCAGTGCCCCCCGCTACAGTGCCTACGAGCAGTACTTC. As protein: CSAPRYSAYEQYF. V is TRBV20-1 and J is TRBJ2-7; D call uncertain. The CDR3 length is 13 residues. V gave up 6 bases and J gave up 2 bases, with 14 bases separating them. Germline V gene data show CDR1 as DFQATT and CDR2 as SNEGSKA (reference sequence).

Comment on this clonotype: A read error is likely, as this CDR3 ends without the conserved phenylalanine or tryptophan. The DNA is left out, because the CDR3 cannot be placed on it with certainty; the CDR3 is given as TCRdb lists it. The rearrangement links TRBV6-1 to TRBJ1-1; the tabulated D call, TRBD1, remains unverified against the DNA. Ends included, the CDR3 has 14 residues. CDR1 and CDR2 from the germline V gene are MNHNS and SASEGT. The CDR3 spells CASNPDTMNTEAVL.

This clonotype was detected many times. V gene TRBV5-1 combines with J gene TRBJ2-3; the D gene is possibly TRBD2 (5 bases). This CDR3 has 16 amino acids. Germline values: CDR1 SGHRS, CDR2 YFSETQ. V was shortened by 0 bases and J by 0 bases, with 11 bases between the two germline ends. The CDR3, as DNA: TGCGCCAGCAGCTTGGGGTCTAGCCTTAGCACAGATACGCAGTATTTT. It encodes CASSLGSSLSTDTQYF.

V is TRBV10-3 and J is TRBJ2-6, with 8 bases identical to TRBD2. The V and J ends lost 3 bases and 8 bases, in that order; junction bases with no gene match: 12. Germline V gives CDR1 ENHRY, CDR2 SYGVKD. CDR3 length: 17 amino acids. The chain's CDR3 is CAISDPDGIAGSNVLTF. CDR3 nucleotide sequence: TGTGCCATCAGTGACCCCGACGGGATAGCGGGGTCCAACGTCCTGACTTTC.

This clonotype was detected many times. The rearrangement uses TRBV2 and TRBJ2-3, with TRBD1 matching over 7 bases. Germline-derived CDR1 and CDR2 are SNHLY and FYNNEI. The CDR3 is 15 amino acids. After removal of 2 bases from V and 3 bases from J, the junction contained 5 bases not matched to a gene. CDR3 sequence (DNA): TGTGCCAGCAGTGAAAGGCAGGGGGATACAGATACGCAGTATTTT. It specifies CASSERQGDTDTQYF.

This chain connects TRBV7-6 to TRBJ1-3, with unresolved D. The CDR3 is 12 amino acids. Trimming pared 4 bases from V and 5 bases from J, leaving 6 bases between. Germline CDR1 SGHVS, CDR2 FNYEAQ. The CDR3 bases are TGTGCCAGCAGCTCGGACCGAAACACCATATATTTT. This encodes CASSSDRNTIYF.

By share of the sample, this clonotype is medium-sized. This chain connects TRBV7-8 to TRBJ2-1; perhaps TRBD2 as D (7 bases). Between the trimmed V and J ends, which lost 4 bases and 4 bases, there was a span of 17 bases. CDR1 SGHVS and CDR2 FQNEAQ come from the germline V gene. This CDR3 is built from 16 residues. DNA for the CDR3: TGTGCCAGCAGCTCGAAAAGGGGGACTAAATACAATGAGCAGTTCTTC. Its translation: CASSSKRGTKYNEQFF.

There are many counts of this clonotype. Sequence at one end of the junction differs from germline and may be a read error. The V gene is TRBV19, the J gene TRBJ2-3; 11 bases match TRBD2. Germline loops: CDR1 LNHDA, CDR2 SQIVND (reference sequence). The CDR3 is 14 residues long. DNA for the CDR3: TGTGCCAGTAGCATAGCGGGAGGGCCAGATACGCAGTATTTT. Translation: CASSIAGGPDTQYF.

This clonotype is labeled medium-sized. The CDR3 DNA reads TGTGCCAGCGGAGGGGGGGTCGGATCCTACGAGCAGTACTTC. Translation gives CASGGGVGSYEQYF. The chain has TRBV7-9 and TRBJ2-7, with a possible D match to TRBD2 (7 bases). The CDR3 is 14 residues long. V was cut by 8 bases and J by 1 base, with 15 bases left in between. Germline CDR1 and CDR2: SEHNR and FQNEAQ (reference sequence).

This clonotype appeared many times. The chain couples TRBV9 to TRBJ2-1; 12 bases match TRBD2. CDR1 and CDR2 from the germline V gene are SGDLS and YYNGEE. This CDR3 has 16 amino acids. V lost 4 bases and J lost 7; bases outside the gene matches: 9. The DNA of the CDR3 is TGTGCCAGCAGCTCCCGGACTAGCGGGGTCCGTAATGAGCAGTTCTTC. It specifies CASSSRTSGVRNEQFF.

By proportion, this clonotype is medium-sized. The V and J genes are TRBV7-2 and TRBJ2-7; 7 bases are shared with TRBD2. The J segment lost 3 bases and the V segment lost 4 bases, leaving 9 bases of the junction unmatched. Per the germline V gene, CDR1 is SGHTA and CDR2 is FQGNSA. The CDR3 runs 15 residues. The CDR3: CASSSLWGGIYEQYF. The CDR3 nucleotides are TGTGCCAGCAGCTCCCTATGGGGAGGGATCTACGAGCAGTACTTC. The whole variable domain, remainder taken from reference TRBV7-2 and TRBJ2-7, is GAGVSQSPSNKVTEKGKDVELRCDPISGHTALYWYRQSLGQGLEFLIYFQGNSAPDKSGLPSDRFSAERTGGSVSTLTIQRTQQEDSAVYLCASSSLWGGIYEQYFGPGTRLTVT.

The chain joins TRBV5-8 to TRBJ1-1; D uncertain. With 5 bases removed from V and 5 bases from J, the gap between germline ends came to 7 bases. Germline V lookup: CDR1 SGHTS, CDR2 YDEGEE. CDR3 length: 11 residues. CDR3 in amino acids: CASRPGTEAFF. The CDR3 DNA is TGTGCCAGCAGACCGGGGACTGAAGCTTTCTTT.

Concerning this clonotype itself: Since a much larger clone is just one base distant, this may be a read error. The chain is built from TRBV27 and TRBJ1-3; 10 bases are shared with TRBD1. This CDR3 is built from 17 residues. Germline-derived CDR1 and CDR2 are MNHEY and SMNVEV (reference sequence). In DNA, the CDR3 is TGTGCCAGCAGTCCCGGGACAGGGGAGCTCGCTGGAAACACCGTATATTTT. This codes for CASSPGTGELAGNTVYF.

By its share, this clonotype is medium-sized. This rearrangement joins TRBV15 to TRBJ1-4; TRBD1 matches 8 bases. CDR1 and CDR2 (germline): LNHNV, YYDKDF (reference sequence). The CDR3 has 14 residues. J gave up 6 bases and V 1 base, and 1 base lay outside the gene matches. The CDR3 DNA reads TGTGCCACCAGCAGAGGGACAGGGCATGAAAAACTGTTTTTT. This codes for CATSRGTGHEKLFF.